A selection of T cell receptor beta chains follows, all from one sample in a study of metastatic and nonmetastatic thyroid tumors. Using MiXCR, TCRdb re-called clones from the PCR reads. This sample carries tens of thousands of clones, approximately 25% of them seen once, and the ten largest clones take 9.2%. Sequencing used blood. Receptors were obtained from a female donor with papillary thyroid cancer or a benign thyroid nodule (not recorded which). Some clones in this sample may be carry-over from other donors' samples. Each CDR3 is given with its conserved first and last residue. A D gene is named only where the DNA matches it firmly. Size is stated for part of the rows, as once, few or many counts, or as a class when the clone is expanded.

D gene,clone size,V gene,J gene,CDR3 DNA,CDR3 protein
TRBD2,.,TRBV11-2,TRBJ2-1,TGTGCCAGCAGCTCCTCCGGACTAGCCTCTGGCAATGAGCAGTTCTTC,CASSSSGLASGNEQFF
TRBD2,.,TRBV5-1,TRBJ2-1,TGCGCCAGCAGCTCACGACTAGCGGGAGGGTTGAATGAGCAGTTCTTC,CASSSRLAGGLNEQFF
TRBD1,many,TRBV6-2/TRBV6-3,TRBJ1-2,TGTGCCAGCAGCTCAGGGGGAGGCTACACCTTC,CASSSGGGYTF
TRBD1,.,TRBV5-5,TRBJ2-7,TGTGCCAGCAGCTTGTCTGACAGGGGGACGGTCGAGCAGTACTTC,CASSLSDRGTVEQYF
.,many,TRBV4-1,TRBJ1-4,TGCGCCAGCAGCCGACAGATTAATGAAAAACTGTTTTTT,CASSRQINEKLFF
.,many,TRBV6-5,TRBJ1-3,TGTGCCAGCAGTTACCTCGCCCGGAGGCCAGGCAGAAACACCATATATTTT,CASSYLARRPGRNTIYF
TRBD1,few,TRBV20-1,TRBJ2-2,TGCAGTGCTAGTGGGTTAGACAGGGCTAAGACCGGGGAGCTGTTTTTT,CSASGLDRAKTGELFF
.,many,TRBV12-3/TRBV12-4,TRBJ2-2,TGTGCCAGCAGTTTAAGATACCTTTCGGGAACCGGGGAGCTGTTTTTT,CASSLRYLSGTGELFF
.,many,TRBV6-2/TRBV6-3,TRBJ1-1,TGTGCCAGCAGGTTCGAACGGGGGCCTGAAGCTTTCTTT,CASRFERGPEAFF
.,many,TRBV7-9,TRBJ1-1,TGTGCCAGCAGCTTATCCAGACTGAACACTGAAGCTTTCTTT,CASSLSRLNTEAFF
.,.,TRBV18,TRBJ1-3,TGTGCCAGCTCACCACCGTTGGTCTCTGGAAACACCATATATTTT,CASSPPLVSGNTIYF
TRBD1,many,TRBV13,TRBJ2-3,TGTGCCAGCAGCCCAGCCGGGACAGGGGTACGCTTAGATACGCAGTATTTT,CASSPAGTGVRLDTQYF
.,few,TRBV5-4,TRBJ1-1,TGTGCCAGCAGCTCTGGGACAACCGATGAAGCTTTCTTT,CASSSGTTDEAFF
TRBD2,medium-sized,TRBV12-3/TRBV12-4,TRBJ2-7,TGTGCCAGCAGTCCTAGCGGGAGGGCCTCCTACGAGCAGTACTTC,CASSPSGRASYEQYF
.,many,TRBV10-3,TRBJ1-1,TGTGCCACCAAAGAGACGGACACAAACACTGAAGCTTTCTTT,CATKETDTNTEAFF
TRBD1,.,TRBV6-1,TRBJ1-6,TGTGCCAGCAGTGAAAGGAACAGGGGTAGCTCCTATAATTCACCCCTCCACTTT,CASSERNRGSSYNSPLHF
.,many,TRBV7-2,TRBJ2-1,TGTGCCAGCAGCCCTCAAACAGGGAGTTATGAGCAGTTCTTC,CASSPQTGSYEQFF
.,many,TRBV5-4,TRBJ1-5,TGTGCCAGCAGCTTGGATCCGAGGGCGGTATCGAGCAATCAGCCCCAGCATTTT,CASSLDPRAVSSNQPQHF
.,.,TRBV6-2/TRBV6-3,TRBJ2-3,TGTGCCAGAAGTTCACGGATCACAGATACGCAGTATTTT,CARSSRITDTQYF
.,many,TRBV3-1,TRBJ2-1,TGTGCCAGCAGCCAATTAAGCGGGGACAATGGTGAGCAGTTCTTC,CASSQLSGDNGEQFF